This T cell receptor (beta chain) originates from a study of T cells expressing NK-cell markers. In the case of this clonotype: Its specificity is unknown.

Germline-derived CDR1 and CDR2 are SGHVS and FNYEAQ. CDR3 size: 14 residues. Findings and limits, study-wide: No clear determination of HCMV specificity was made for expanded NKG2C+ T cell clones.

TCRdb re-called the 5' RACE reads, yielding one record per CDR3 amino acid sequence without DNA. This repertoire includes 140,000 to 150,000 distinct CDR3 sequences. The source is a man aged 18 to 30 in good health. This chain joins TRBV7-6 and TRBJ2-7; the D gene TCRdb calls, TRBD1, cannot be checked with no DNA. The specimen was blood T cells: a sorted CD56 or NKG2C T cell subset, CD4+ or CD8+ T cells, or bulk PBMC T cells (not recorded which). CDR3 region: CASSLAWDNYEQYF.